This section outlines one T cell receptor (beta chain) sequence together with its context. The sample holds other DNA sequences that translate to the same CDR3. V was clipped by 3 bases and J by 2 bases, with 7 bases between them. CDR1 MNHEY and CDR2 SMNVEV come from the germline V gene (reference sequence). The CDR3 consists of 13 residues. These data originate in a study of shared clonotypes between healthy human individuals. The overall study: Those who served as donors were a couple of women and three men between the ages of 18 and 49.

The method was immunoSEQ multiplex PCR; TCRdb's version includes in-frame clones alone and lacks a portion of them. The sample comprises under 650,000 clones, 90% to 96% of which are singletons, and 0.05% to 0.07% rests with the top ten. The donors, healthy adults who were HIV-negative, had experienced no recent acute infections or vaccinations. The source is a woman aged 25 to 39 in good health. This rearrangement joins TRBV27 to TRBJ1-2; D unresolved. The specimen sequenced was naive CD4+ T cells sorted from blood. The subset: CD45RA+ positively selected. Here the CDR3 reads CASSFRANYGYTF. The CDR3 DNA follows: TGTGCCAGCAGTTTTCGGGCAAACTATGGCTACACCTTC.